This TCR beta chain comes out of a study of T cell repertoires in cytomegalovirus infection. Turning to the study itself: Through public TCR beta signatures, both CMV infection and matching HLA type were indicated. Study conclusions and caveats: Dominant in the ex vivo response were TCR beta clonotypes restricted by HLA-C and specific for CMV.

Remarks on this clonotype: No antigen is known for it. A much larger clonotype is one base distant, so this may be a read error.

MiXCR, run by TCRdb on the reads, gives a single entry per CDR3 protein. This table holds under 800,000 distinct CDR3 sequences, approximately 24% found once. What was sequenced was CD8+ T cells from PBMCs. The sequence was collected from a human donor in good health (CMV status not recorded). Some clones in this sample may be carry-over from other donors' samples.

The CDR3: CASNLEQGDESFF. DNA for the CDR3: TGTGCCAGCAACTTAGAACAGGGGGATGAGTCTTTCTTT. The V and J genes are TRBV7-4 and TRBJ1-1, with 8 bases matching TRBD1. This CDR3 spans 13 amino acids. Per the germline V gene, CDR1 is SGHVT and CDR2 is SQSDAQ.